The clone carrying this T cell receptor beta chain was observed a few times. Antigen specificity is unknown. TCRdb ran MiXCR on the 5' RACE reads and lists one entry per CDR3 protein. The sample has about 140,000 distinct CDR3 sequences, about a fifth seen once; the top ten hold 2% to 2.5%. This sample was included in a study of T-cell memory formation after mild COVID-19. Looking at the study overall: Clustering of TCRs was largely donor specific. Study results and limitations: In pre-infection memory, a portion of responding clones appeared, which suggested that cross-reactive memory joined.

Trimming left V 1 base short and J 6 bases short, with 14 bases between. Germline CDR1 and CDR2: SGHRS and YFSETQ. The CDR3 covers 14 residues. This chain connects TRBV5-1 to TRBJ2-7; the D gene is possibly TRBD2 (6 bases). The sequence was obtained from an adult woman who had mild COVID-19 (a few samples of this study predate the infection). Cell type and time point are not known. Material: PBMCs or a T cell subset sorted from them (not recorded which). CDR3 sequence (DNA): TGCGCCAGCAGCTTGAGTCCAAATAGCGGCGAGCAGTACTTC. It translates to CASSLSPNSGEQYF.